Each of the 6 T cell receptor beta chains below was sequenced from the same sample in a study of blood T cell repertoires in COVID-19. Generated by immunoSEQ multiplex PCR, the TCRdb table keeps only in-frame clones and is missing some. Of 300,000 to 400,000 clones listed, approximately 89% are singletons. The source material was peripheral blood. The receptors shown here come from a woman aged 18-29 years who had recovered from COVID-19.

The chain uses TRBV19 and TRBJ1-6, with TRBD1 identical over 7 bases. The CDR3 is 16 residues long. Germline assignment: CDR1 LNHDA and CDR2 SQIVND (reference sequence). V was clipped by 6 bases and J by 6 bases; unmatched bases: 11. CDR3: CASREPGTVTNSPLHF. CDR3 DNA: TGTGCCAGTAGGGAACCAGGGACAGTCACTAATTCACCCCTCCACTTT.

The chain combines TRBV18 with TRBJ2-3; 11 bases line up with TRBD1. This CDR3 has 14 amino acids. After removal of 5 bases from V and 4 bases from J, the junction contained 2 bases not matched to a gene. Germline assignment: CDR1 KGHSH and CDR2 LQKENI. The CDR3 region is CASSGTGGPDTQYF. The CDR3 DNA follows: TGTGCCAGCTCAGGGACAGGGGGGCCAGATACGCAGTATTTT.

CDR3 nucleotide sequence: TGTGCCAGCAGTTTCTTTTCCGGACTAGCTGAAAGGAGCACAGATACGCAGTATTTT. Residues: CASSFFSGLAERSTDTQYF. The chain recombines TRBV6-2 or TRBV6-3 with TRBJ2-3; 8 bases fit TRBD2. The CDR3 runs 19 residues. V was clipped by 4 bases and J by 0 bases; unmatched bases: 15. Germline V gene lookup returns CDR1 MNHEY and CDR2 SVGEGT.

The V gene is TRBV19, the J gene TRBJ2-1; no clear D gene. CDR1 is LNHDA and CDR2 is SQIVND in the germline V gene (reference sequence). The V gene lost 1 base and the J gene lost 6 bases, with 7 bases spanning the gap. The CDR3 is 13 amino acids. Written as DNA, the CDR3 is TGTGCCAGTAGTATAGTCCTGTCCAATGAGCAGTTCTTC. Amino acid sequence: CASSIVLSNEQFF.

The V call is TRBV7-8, the J call TRBJ2-5, with 7 bases that match TRBD2. CDR1 SGHVS and CDR2 FQNEAQ come from the germline V gene. Trimming cost V 6 bases and J 2 bases; bases outside gene matches: 9. This CDR3 region has 15 residues. CDR3 bases: TGTGCCAGCAGTTCAACCGGGACTAATCAAGAGACCCAGTACTTC. It codes for CASSSTGTNQETQYF.

The V and J genes are TRBV7-9 and TRBJ2-2; 12 nucleotides match TRBD2. CDR1 and CDR2 from the germline V gene are SEHNR and FQNEAQ (reference sequence). This CDR3 spans 17 amino acids. V gave up 6 bases and J gave up 4 bases; unmatched junction bases: 9. For the CDR3, the DNA is TGTGCCAGCAGGACTAGCGGGAGACCACGGGGCACCGGGGAGCTGTTTTTT. Translation gives CASRTSGRPRGTGELFF.